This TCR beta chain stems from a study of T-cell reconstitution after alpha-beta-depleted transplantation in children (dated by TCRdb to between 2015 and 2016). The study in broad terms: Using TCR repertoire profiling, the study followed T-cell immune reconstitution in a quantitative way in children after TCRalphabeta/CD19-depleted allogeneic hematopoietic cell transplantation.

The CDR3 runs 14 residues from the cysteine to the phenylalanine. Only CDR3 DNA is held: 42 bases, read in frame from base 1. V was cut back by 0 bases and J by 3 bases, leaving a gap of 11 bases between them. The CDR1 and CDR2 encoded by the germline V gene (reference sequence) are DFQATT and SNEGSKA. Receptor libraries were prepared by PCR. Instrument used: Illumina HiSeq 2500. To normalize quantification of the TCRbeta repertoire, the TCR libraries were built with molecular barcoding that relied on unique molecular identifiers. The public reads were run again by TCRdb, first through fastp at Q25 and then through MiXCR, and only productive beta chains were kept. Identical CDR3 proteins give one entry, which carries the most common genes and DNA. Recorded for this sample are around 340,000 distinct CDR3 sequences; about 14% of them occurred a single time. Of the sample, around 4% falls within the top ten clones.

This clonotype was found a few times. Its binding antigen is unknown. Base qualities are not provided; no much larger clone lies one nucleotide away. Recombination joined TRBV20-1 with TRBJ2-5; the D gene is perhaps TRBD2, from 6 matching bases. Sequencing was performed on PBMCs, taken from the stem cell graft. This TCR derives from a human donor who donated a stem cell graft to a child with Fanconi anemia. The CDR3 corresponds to CSARDPTGEETQYF. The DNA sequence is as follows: TGCAGTGCTAGAGATCCCACGGGGGAAGAGACCCAGTACTTC.